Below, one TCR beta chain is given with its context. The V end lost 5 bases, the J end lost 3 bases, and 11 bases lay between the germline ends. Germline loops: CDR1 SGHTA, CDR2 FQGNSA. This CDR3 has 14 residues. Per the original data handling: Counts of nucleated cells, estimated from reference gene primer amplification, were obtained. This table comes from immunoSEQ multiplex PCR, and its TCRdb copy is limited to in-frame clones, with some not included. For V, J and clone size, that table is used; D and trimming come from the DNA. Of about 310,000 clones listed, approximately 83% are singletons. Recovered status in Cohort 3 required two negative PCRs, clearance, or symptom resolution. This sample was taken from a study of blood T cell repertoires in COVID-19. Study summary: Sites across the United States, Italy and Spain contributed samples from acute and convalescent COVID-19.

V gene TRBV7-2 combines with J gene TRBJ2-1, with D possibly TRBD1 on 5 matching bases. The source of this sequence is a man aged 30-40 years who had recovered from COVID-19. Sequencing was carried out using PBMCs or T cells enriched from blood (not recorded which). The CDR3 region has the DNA TGTGCCAGCAGCCTCCATCAGGGCTACAATGAGCAGTTCTTC. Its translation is CASSLHQGYNEQFF.